What follows are 6 T cell receptor beta chains derived from one specimen sequenced in a study of blood T cell repertoires in COVID-19. Method: immunoSEQ multiplex PCR; TCRdb's copy keeps in-frame clones and lacks some. The table has around 300,000 clones, 87% seen once; the top ten hold 6%. Source material: PBMCs or T cells enriched from blood (not recorded which). These receptors all stem from a woman between 35 and 50 years old who had recovered from COVID-19.

This clone was detected many times. This chain uses TRBV6-1 with TRBJ1-5, with D possibly matching TRBD1 (5 bases). The germline V and J ends were trimmed by 2 bases and 4 bases, with 12 bases remaining between them. The length of the CDR3 is 15 residues. CDR1 is MNHNS, CDR2 SASEGT, per germline. CDR3 residues: CASSEQGFGNQPQHF. CDR3 sequence (DNA): TGTGCCAGCAGTGAACAGGGATTCGGGAATCAGCCCCAGCATTTT.

This chain uses TRBV19 with TRBJ2-7; 7 nucleotides match TRBD2. The CDR3 sequence is 14 residues long. Per germline, CDR1 LNHDA and CDR2 SQIVND (reference sequence). V shed 3 bases and J 3 bases; nucleotides not matched to a gene: 5. The CDR3: CASSIGGTGYEQYF. Written as DNA, the CDR3 is TGTGCCAGTAGTATCGGGGGGACCGGCTACGAGCAGTACTTC.

The chain is built from TRBV7-3 and TRBJ2-1; 10 nucleotides line up with TRBD2. This CDR3 has 15 residues. Per germline, CDR1 SGHTA and CDR2 FQGTGA. J gave up 6 bases and V 4 bases, and 6 bases lay outside the gene matches. The CDR3 reads CASSSLAGVPNEQFF. The CDR3 DNA reads as TGTGCCAGCAGCTCCCTAGCGGGAGTCCCCAATGAGCAGTTCTTC.

The rearrangement joins TRBV7-2 to TRBJ2-5, with 9 bases aligning to TRBD2. Germline V CDR1 and CDR2: SGHTA, FQGNSA. J lost 3 bases, V lost 5 bases, and 7 bases had no gene match. The CDR3 has 15 amino acids. CDR3 sequence: CASSDWREGKETQYF. In nucleotides, the CDR3 is TGTGCCAGCAGCGACTGGCGGGAGGGGAAAGAGACCCAGTACTTC.

The chain links TRBV28 to TRBJ2-1, with 12 bases fitting TRBD2. This CDR3 comprises 18 residues. V dropped 3 bases and J dropped 5; count of bases not matched to a gene: 11. From germline, CDR1 is MDHEN and CDR2 SYDVKM. The CDR3 spells CASSFGTSGFVVNNEQFF. The CDR3 nucleotides read TGTGCCAGCAGTTTTGGGACTAGCGGGTTCGTTGTGAACAATGAGCAGTTCTTC. Full variable domain (outside the CDR3, taken from reference TRBV28 and TRBJ2-1): DVKVTQSSRYLVKRTGEKVFLECVQDMDHENMFWYRQDPGLGLRLIYFSYDVKMKEKGDIPEGYSVSREKKERFSLILESASTNQTSMYLCASSFGTSGFVVNNEQFFGPGTRLTVL.

V is TRBV28 and J is TRBJ2-6; 7 bases align to TRBD1. Per the germline V gene, CDR1 is MDHEN and CDR2 is SYDVKM. The CDR3 runs 16 residues. With 2 bases clipped from V and 4 bases from J, the junction kept 5 bases outside the gene matches. In DNA, the CDR3 is TGTGCCAGCAGTTTAGCCGACAGGGCCGGGGCCAACGTCCTGACTTTC. Translated: CASSLADRAGANVLTF. The whole variable domain, filled in from reference TRBV28 and TRBJ2-6, reads DVKVTQSSRYLVKRTGEKVFLECVQDMDHENMFWYRQDPGLGLRLIYFSYDVKMKEKGDIPEGYSVSREKKERFSLILESASTNQTSMYLCASSLADRAGANVLTFGAGSRLTVL.